The next 17 T cell receptor beta chains were all read from a single sample in a study of T cell responses to AZD1222 COVID-19 vaccine. Clones were sequenced by immunoSEQ multiplex PCR, and TCRdb holds only the in-frame ones, with some missing. The table has some 120,000 clones, around 88% seen once; the top ten hold about 8.8%. The input for sequencing was peripheral blood, taken on day 0 of AZD1222 vaccination. Receptors were obtained from an adult in good health.

This chain joins TRBV5-1 and TRBJ1-5; possibly TRBD1 for D (6 bases). Germline values: CDR1 SGHRS, CDR2 YFSETQ. Trimming removed 2 bases at V and 9 bases at J, with 12 bases between. The CDR3 extends over 13 amino acids. This CDR3 is CASSFGEGGPQHF. CDR3 in DNA: TGCGCCAGCAGCTTCGGGGAGGGGGGGCCCCAGCATTTT.

The rearrangement joins TRBV7-8 to TRBJ1-4, with TRBD1 matching 7 bases. Germline CDR1 SGHVS, CDR2 FQNEAQ. This CDR3 contains 14 residues. V trimming: 4 bases; J trimming: 7 bases; junction bases outside the gene matches: 6. Here the CDR3 DNA reads TGTGCCAGCAGCTACGACAGGGTCAGTGAAAAACTGTTTTTT. Translated, it gives CASSYDRVSEKLFF.

This sequence joins TRBV7-3 and TRBJ2-7, with TRBD1 matching 9 bases. The CDR3 sequence is 15 residues long. Germline V CDR1 and CDR2: SGHTA, FQGTGA. Trimming removed 5 bases from V and 4 bases from J; junction bases left unmatched: 9. CDR3 region: CASSAGTGPGYEQYF. The CDR3, as DNA: TGTGCCAGCAGCGCCGGGACAGGGCCTGGATACGAGCAGTACTTC.

The rearrangement uses TRBV5-4 and TRBJ2-5, with D perhaps being TRBD1 or TRBD2 (6 bases each). The CDR3 has 16 residues. Germline CDR1 is SGHNT and CDR2 is YYREEE (reference sequence). V lost 6 bases and J lost 1, with 19 bases in between. CDR3 sequence reads: CASTNEGWGAQETQYF. The CDR3 DNA sequence: TGTGCCAGCACCAATGAGGGTTGGGGGGCCCAAGAGACCCAGTACTTC.

V gene TRBV28 combines with J gene TRBJ1-1; D unclear. Germline CDR1 is MDHEN and CDR2 is SYDVKM. V lost 6 bases to trimming and J lost 0 bases, with 8 bases between them. The CDR3 covers 13 residues. CDR3 in DNA: TGTGCCAGCAGGGGCAGCATGAACACTGAAGCTTTCTTT. It translates to CASRGSMNTEAFF.

The chain joins TRBV7-9 to TRBJ2-1; D is uncertain. This CDR3 region has 15 residues. V was shortened by 0 bases and J by 4 bases, with 10 bases between the two germline ends. Germline CDR1 SEHNR, CDR2 FQNEAQ (reference sequence). CDR3 bases: TGTGCCAGCAGCTTAGCCAGTCTGCTATACAATGAGCAGTTCTTC. This gives the protein CASSLASLLYNEQFF.

This clone occurred once. The chain uses TRBV29-1 and TRBJ1-1; maybe TRBD1 (6 bases). This CDR3 has 13 residues. Trimming took off 6 bases at V and 1 base at J, with 12 bases between the two ends. CDR1 is SQVTM, CDR2 ANQGSEA, per germline. In DNA form, the CDR3 reads TGCAGCGTATACACAGGGTCGAACACTGAAGCTTTCTTT. It encodes CSVYTGSNTEAFF.

This chain links TRBV7-3 with TRBJ1-3; TRBD1 matches 7 bases. This CDR3 has 15 amino acids. The trim removed 5 bases at V and 6 bases at J, leaving 10 bases unmatched. Germline loops: CDR1 SGHTA, CDR2 FQGTGA. CDR3 amino acids: CASSPTGTAVNTIYF. The CDR3 DNA follows: TGTGCCAGCAGCCCGACCGGGACAGCGGTAAACACCATATATTTT.

The DNA for the CDR3 is TGTGCCTGGAAGCCGCCTCGCGTTACCGGGACTGAAGCTTTCTTT. It encodes CAWKPPRVTGTEAFF. V is TRBV30 and J is TRBJ1-1; D is uncertain. CDR3 length: 15 residues. V shed 4 bases and J shed 5 bases, with 20 bases lying between them. Germline CDR1 reads GTSNPN; CDR2 reads SVGIG (reference sequence).

The CDR3 region is CASSQGRIRELFF. The CDR3 bases are TGTGCCAGCTCACAGGGACGGATCCGGGAGCTGTTTTTT. The chain carries TRBV18 and TRBJ2-2, with D perhaps matching TRBD1 or TRBD2 (5 bases each). The V end lost 4 bases, the J end lost 9 bases, and 12 bases lay between the germline ends. Germline V gene lookup returns CDR1 KGHSH and CDR2 LQKENI. The CDR3 spans 13 residues.

The chain carries TRBV12-3 or TRBV12-4 and TRBJ2-5, with unresolved D. Trimming cost V 4 bases and J 8 bases, with 11 bases left between them. The CDR3 spans 12 residues. The CDR3 sequence: CASSSQSPTQYF. CDR3 bases: TGTGCCAGCAGTTCCCAGTCCCCCACCCAGTACTTC.

The V gene is TRBV6-1, the J gene TRBJ1-1; 9 bases line up with TRBD1. The V segment lost 0 bases and the J segment 5 bases; nucleotides outside the gene matches: 7. The CDR3 is 16 amino acids. Germline values: CDR1 MNHNS, CDR2 SASEGT. Written as DNA, the CDR3 is TGTGCCAGCAGTGAAGCGTACAGGGGGCTGGGGACTGAAGCTTTCTTT. Translation gives CASSEAYRGLGTEAFF.

By sample fraction, this clone is medium-sized. The chain combines TRBV6-1 with TRBJ1-1, with 7 bases that match TRBD1. Trimming took 10 bases from V and 1 from J; bases not matched to a gene: 6. The germline CDR1 and CDR2 sequences are MNHNS and SASEGT. The CDR3 is 13 residues long. The CDR3 protein is CATNRGANTEAFF. The CDR3 nucleotides are TGTGCCACCAACAGGGGCGCGAACACTGAAGCTTTCTTT.

V and J are TRBV7-2 and TRBJ2-3; D gene ambiguous. The CDR3 contains 18 residues. Trimming removed 2 bases from V and 0 bases from J, with 18 bases in between. The germline CDR1 and CDR2 sequences are SGHTA and FQGNSA. CDR3 residues: CASSLNGHQAASTDTQYF. CDR3 in DNA: TGTGCCAGCAGCTTAAATGGGCACCAGGCAGCAAGCACAGATACGCAGTATTTT.

This clone was seen just once. The J gene is TRBJ2-2, the V gene TRBV11-1, with TRBD1 matching over 8 bases. Germline CDR1 is SGHAT and CDR2 is FQDESV (reference sequence). The ends lost 5 bases at V and 7 bases at J; junction bases unmatched: 6. The CDR3 totals 14 residues. The CDR3 bases are TGTGCCAGCAGCCGGGACAGGATGGGCGGGGAGCTGTTTTTT. Its protein product is CASSRDRMGGELFF.

The chain couples TRBV12-3 or TRBV12-4 to TRBJ2-3, with D uncertain. Trimming stripped 3 bases from V and 3 bases from J, with 4 bases between. The CDR3 loop spans 12 amino acids. CDR3 in amino acids: CASSLVTDTQYF. CDR3 DNA: TGTGCCAGCAGTTTGGTAACAGATACGCAGTATTTT.

The chain recombines TRBV6-5 with TRBJ1-6; D remains unclear. With 2 bases removed from V and 5 bases from J, the gap between germline ends came to 7 bases. There are 14 residues in the CDR3. The germline CDR1 and CDR2 sequences are MNHEY and SVGAGI. DNA of the CDR3: TGTGCCAGCAGTTACGAAGCTAATAATTCACCCCTCCACTTT. Protein sequence: CASSYEANNSPLHF.